These 3 T cell receptor beta chains came from one sample sequenced in a study of T-cell reconstitution after alpha-beta-depleted transplantation in children. Researchers prepared the TCRbeta library using unique molecular identifiers, the study reports. MiXCR, run by TCRdb on the PCR reads, gives a single entry per CDR3 protein. Found here are about 690,000 distinct CDR3 sequences, roughly 17% of them singletons; the top ten hold over 0.95%. The sequencing here drew on PBMCs from the stem cell graft donor, taken from the stem cell graft. Receptors were obtained from a human donor who donated a stem cell graft to a child with acute myeloid leukemia.

This clonotype came up a few times. The genes are TRBV28 and TRBJ2-5, with unresolved D. CDR1 and CDR2 (germline): MDHEN, SYDVKM. This CDR3 comprises 13 residues. Trimming removed 3 bases from V and 5 bases from J, with 10 bases in between. CDR3 bases: TGTGCCAGCAGTTTGAACGTCGGGGAGACCCAGTACTTC. It specifies CASSLNVGETQYF.

This clonotype was observed a few times. The J gene is TRBJ2-3, the V gene TRBV25-1; possibly TRBD1 or TRBD2 for D (6 bases each). Germline-derived CDR1 and CDR2 are MGHDK and SYGVNS. The CDR3 is made up of 17 amino acids. V lost 1 base to trimming and J lost 2 bases, with 16 bases between them. The CDR3 region has the DNA TGTGCCAGCAGTGAATCAAAGGGTCGGGGGCCCACAGATACGCAGTATTTT. This codes for CASSESKGRGPTDTQYF.

This clonotype occurred a few times. The chain combines TRBV6-1 with TRBJ1-1; D is perhaps TRBD1 (6 bases). This CDR3 spans 14 amino acids. V was clipped by 3 bases and J by 6 bases, with 14 bases between them. Germline-derived CDR1 and CDR2 are MNHNS and SASEGT. The CDR3 loop reads CASSETGLLPEAFF. The CDR3 nucleotides are TGTGCCAGCAGTGAGACAGGTCTTCTTCCTGAAGCTTTCTTT.